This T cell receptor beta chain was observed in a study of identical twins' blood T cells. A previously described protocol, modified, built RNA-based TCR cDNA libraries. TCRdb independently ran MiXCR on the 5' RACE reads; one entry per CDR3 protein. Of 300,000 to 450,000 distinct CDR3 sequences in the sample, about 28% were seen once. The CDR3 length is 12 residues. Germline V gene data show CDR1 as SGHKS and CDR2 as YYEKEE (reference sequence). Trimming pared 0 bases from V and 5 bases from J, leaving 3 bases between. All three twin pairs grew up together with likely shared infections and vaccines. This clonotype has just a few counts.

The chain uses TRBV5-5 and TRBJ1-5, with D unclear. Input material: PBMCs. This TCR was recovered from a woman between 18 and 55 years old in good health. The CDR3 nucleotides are TGTGCCAGCAGCTTGGAACATCAGCCCCAGCATTTT. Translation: CASSLEHQPQHF.